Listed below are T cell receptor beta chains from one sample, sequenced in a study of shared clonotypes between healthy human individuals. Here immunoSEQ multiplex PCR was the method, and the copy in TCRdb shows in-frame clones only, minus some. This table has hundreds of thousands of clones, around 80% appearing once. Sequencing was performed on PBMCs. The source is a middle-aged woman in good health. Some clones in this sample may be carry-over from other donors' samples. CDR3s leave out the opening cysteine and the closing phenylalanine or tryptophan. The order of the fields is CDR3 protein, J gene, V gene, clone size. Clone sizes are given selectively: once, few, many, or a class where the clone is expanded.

ASSPRTAGNTIY,TRBJ1-3,TRBV9,-
ASSPGPREQF,TRBJ2-1,TRBV18,-
ASNPQGVAHNEQF,TRBJ2-1,TRBV2,many
ASSSRRSNQPQH,TRBJ1-5,TRBV7-2,-
ASSYGTGGGTGELF,TRBJ2-2,TRBV5-5,-
ASRPFGGEQETQY,TRBJ2-5,TRBV10-2,few
ASSLASSNRIRNGYT,TRBJ1-2,TRBV5-4,once
ASSLPPGRADEKLF,TRBJ1-4,TRBV11-2,-
ASNPGGRGDTQY,TRBJ2-3,TRBV5-1,-
ASSIGASGRSTQY,TRBJ2-3,TRBV19,-
ASSLAGRDTGELF,TRBJ2-2,TRBV5-5,-
ASSLGGTRNSYEQY,TRBJ2-7,TRBV7-2,-
ASSAPGTGVEQY,TRBJ2-7,TRBV9,-
AWRAGTESPLH,TRBJ1-6,TRBV30,-
ASSLEVGRNYNEQF,TRBJ2-1,TRBV5-6,-
ATSSGVGNTIY,TRBJ1-3,TRBV15,-
ASRPSIGTGLNEQY,TRBJ2-7,TRBV7-2,-
ASSPRTSGKYEQY,TRBJ2-7,TRBV7-2,-
ASRTGLAGSETQY,TRBJ2-5,TRBV2,-
ASSPRGRGETQY,TRBJ2-5,TRBV27,-
ASSLNRVEQY,TRBJ2-7,TRBV7-2,-
ASSLLAGENIQY,TRBJ2-4,TRBV5-1,-
ASSRGGPGDNEQF,TRBJ2-1,TRBV19,-
ASSFPQDRPADTQY,TRBJ2-3,TRBV11-2,-
ASSYSEQFGTQY,TRBJ2-5,TRBV6-6,-
ASSFSGTGGTEAF,TRBJ1-1,TRBV7-8,-
ASSQELAGGTDTQY,TRBJ2-3,TRBV7-9,-
AWLGLGNTIY,TRBJ1-3,TRBV30,-
ASGEQGNYGYT,TRBJ1-2,TRBV19,-
ASSLDPDLGYNEQF,TRBJ2-1,TRBV11-2,-
ASQVTGGGYEQY,TRBJ2-7,TRBV6-5,-
ASSSGDRGYYEQY,TRBJ2-7,TRBV11-2,-
ASSLAPSATGGTQY,TRBJ2-3,TRBV4-3,-
ASSVGLAGGTGELF,TRBJ2-2,TRBV9,-
ASSRPGQDQPQH,TRBJ1-5,TRBV7-9,-
ASSPDRRGDTQY,TRBJ2-3,TRBV5-1,-
ASSLATWRTDTQY,TRBJ2-3,TRBV7-9,-
ASSFNRGRETQY,TRBJ2-5,TRBV7-2,few